A single sample is the source of the 3 T cell receptor beta chains below, sequenced in a study of shared clonotypes between healthy human individuals. The assay was immunoSEQ multiplex PCR, and TCRdb's table has in-frame clones only and misses some. The sample has 550,000 to 600,000 clones, roughly 98% seen once. CD8 cells classed as naive were CD45RO-negative and positively selected for CCR7, excluding terminally differentiated effector memory CD45RA+ cells. Sequenced: naive CD8+ T cells sorted from blood. These receptors all come from a young man in good health.

In this sample, this clone turned up a few times. The gene calls are TRBV28 and TRBJ2-1; 15 bases are a match to TRBD2. The germline V gene has CDR1 MDHEN and CDR2 SYDVKM. J was trimmed by 0 bases and V by 5 bases; bases with no gene match: 5. This CDR3 is built from 18 residues. The CDR3 protein is CASSGLAGGISSYNEQFF. CDR3 sequence (DNA): TGTGCCAGCAGTGGACTAGCGGGAGGGATTAGCTCCTACAATGAGCAGTTCTTC. Full variable domain (remainder filled in from reference TRBV28 and TRBJ2-1): DVKVTQSSRYLVKRTGEKVFLECVQDMDHENMFWYRQDPGLGLRLIYFSYDVKMKEKGDIPEGYSVSREKKERFSLILESASTNQTSMYLCASSGLAGGISSYNEQFFGPGTRLTVL.

The chain links TRBV9 to TRBJ2-1, with a weak D call TRBD2 (5 bases). Germline CDR1 and CDR2: SGDLS and YYNGEE. This CDR3 has 14 residues. V was clipped by 0 bases and J by 8 bases, with 12 bases between them. CDR3 in DNA: TGTGCCAGCAGCGTAGGAGGGAACCCTGATGAGCAGTTCTTC. Amino acids: CASSVGGNPDEQFF.

The V call is TRBV28, the J call TRBJ2-7; TRBD1 or TRBD2 may be the D gene (6 bases each). Trimming left V 7 bases short and J 2 bases short, with 15 bases between. Germline V gene sequence: CDR1 MDHEN, CDR2 SYDVKM. There are 14 residues in the CDR3. The CDR3 DNA is TGTGCCAGCAACCTGGGGGGCGGAACCTACGAGCAGTACTTC. This translates into CASNLGGGTYEQYF. The complete variable domain, with remaining parts taken from reference TRBV28 and TRBJ2-7, reads DVKVTQSSRYLVKRTGEKVFLECVQDMDHENMFWYRQDPGLGLRLIYFSYDVKMKEKGDIPEGYSVSREKKERFSLILESASTNQTSMYLCASNLGGGTYEQYFGPGTRLTVT.